This T cell receptor beta chain was sequenced in a study of identical twins. TCRdb used MiXCR to reprocess the 5' RACE reads, holding one entry per CDR3 protein. The data hold 350,000 to 400,000 distinct CDR3 sequences, with roughly 9% observed a single time. Many counts were recorded for this clonotype. Its antigen is undetermined. Healthy Caucasians, and only they, were the donors. The CDR3 has 14 amino acids. CDR1 and CDR2 (germline): LGHNA, YNFKEQ. The V end lost 1 base, the J end lost 2 bases, and 8 bases lay between the germline ends. General study points: Those out-of-frame alpha sequences shared by twins showed an excess of low generation probability.

The J gene is TRBJ2-5, the V gene TRBV4-2; possible D gene TRBD2, 6 bases. This sequence originates from a woman in her 50s in good health. The sequencing input was naive T cells sorted from blood. This CDR3 is CASSQGGGQETQYF. The CDR3 DNA is TGTGCCAGCAGCCAAGGAGGAGGGCAAGAGACCCAGTACTTC.